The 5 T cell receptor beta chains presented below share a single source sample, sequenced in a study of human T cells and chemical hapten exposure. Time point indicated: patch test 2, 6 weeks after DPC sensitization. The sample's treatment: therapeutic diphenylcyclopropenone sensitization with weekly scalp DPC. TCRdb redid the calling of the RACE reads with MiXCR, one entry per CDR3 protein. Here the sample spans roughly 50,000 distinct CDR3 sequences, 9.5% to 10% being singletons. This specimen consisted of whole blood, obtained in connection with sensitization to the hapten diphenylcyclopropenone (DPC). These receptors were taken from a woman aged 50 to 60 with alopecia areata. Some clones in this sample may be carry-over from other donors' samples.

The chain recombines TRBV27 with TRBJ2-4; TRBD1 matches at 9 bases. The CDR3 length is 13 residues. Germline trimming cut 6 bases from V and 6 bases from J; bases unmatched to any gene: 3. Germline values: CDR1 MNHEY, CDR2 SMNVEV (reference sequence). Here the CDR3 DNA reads TGTGCCAGCAGGACAGGGGGGCTAAACATTCAGTACTTC. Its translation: CASRTGGLNIQYF.

CDR3 amino acids: CSVEGLLGSPAMNTEAFF. The CDR3 DNA is TGCAGCGTTGAAGGATTGCTGGGATCCCCGGCCATGAACACTGAAGCTTTCTTT. This chain uses TRBV29-1 with TRBJ1-1; D gene uncertain. This CDR3 region has 18 residues. Germline V gene data show CDR1 as SQVTM and CDR2 as ANQGSEA. V dropped 1 base and J dropped 0 bases, with 21 bases sitting between them.

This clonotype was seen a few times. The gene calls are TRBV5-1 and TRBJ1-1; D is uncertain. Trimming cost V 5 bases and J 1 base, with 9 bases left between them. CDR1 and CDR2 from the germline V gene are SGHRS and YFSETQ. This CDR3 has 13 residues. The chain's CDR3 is CASSYDKNTEAFF. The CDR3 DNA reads TGCGCCAGCAGTTATGACAAGAACACTGAAGCTTTCTTT. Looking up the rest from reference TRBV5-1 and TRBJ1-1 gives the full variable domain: KAGVTQTPRYLIKTRGQQVTLSCSPISGHRSVSWYQQTPGQGLQFLFEYFSETQRNKGNFPGRFSGRQFSNSRSEMNVSTLELGDSALYLCASSYDKNTEAFFGQGTRLTVV.

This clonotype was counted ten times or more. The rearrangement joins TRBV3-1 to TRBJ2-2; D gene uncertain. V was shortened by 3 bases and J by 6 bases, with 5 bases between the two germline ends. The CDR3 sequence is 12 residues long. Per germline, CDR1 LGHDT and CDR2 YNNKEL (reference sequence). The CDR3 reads CASSQGAGELFF. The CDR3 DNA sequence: TGTGCCAGCAGCCAGGGCGCCGGGGAGCTGTTTTTT.

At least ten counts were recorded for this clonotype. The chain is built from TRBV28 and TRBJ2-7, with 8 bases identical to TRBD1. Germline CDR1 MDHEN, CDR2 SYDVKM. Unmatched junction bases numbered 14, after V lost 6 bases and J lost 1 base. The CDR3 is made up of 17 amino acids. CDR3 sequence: CASRQTGGNSFSYEQYF. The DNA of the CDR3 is TGTGCCAGCAGGCAAACAGGGGGTAATAGTTTTTCCTACGAGCAGTACTTC.